This T cell receptor beta chain emerged from a study of early T cells in non-severe SARS-CoV-2 infection. Study-level information: The sequenced material was bulk RNA from unsorted whole blood, and its chains were unpaired.

The protocol attached unique molecular identifiers to individual cDNA molecules. TCRdb re-derived calls from the 5' RACE reads in MiXCR, one entry per CDR3 protein. In the table there are fewer than 85,000 distinct CDR3 sequences, approximately 13% of which are singletons. The CDR3 runs to 13 residues. Germline V gene sequence: CDR1 SQVTM, CDR2 ANQGSEA. With 1 base removed from V and 0 bases from J, the gap between germline ends came to 5 bases. Study results and caveats: Private and CD4 specificities were missed by VDJdb matching, which favored anti-spike CD8 responses.

This clonotype was picked up a small number of times. The antigen is not known. Input material: whole blood. This clonotype originated in an adult who was a healthcare worker with PCR-confirmed SARS-CoV-2 infection or an uninfected control (not recorded which). The gene calls are TRBV29-1 and TRBJ2-3; D is unresolved. Written as DNA, the CDR3 is TGCAGCGTTGAAGTGGCTAGCACAGATACGCAGTATTTT. Amino acid sequence: CSVEVASTDTQYF.